This T cell receptor (beta chain) stems from a study of blood T cell repertoires in COVID-19. V was cut by 1 base and J by 1 base, with 8 bases left in between. Germline V gives CDR1 SGDLS, CDR2 YYNGEE. The CDR3 loop spans 14 amino acids. Cohorts were determined from participant-reported clinical history. Sequenced by immunoSEQ multiplex PCR; TCRdb stores in-frame clones only, minus some. The sample contains about 360,000 clones, about 90% of which appear only once. The clonotype originates from a man in his thirties or forties who had recovered from COVID-19. The rearrangement uses TRBV9 and TRBJ1-1; D gene ambiguous. Material for sequencing was PBMCs or T cells enriched from blood (not recorded which). In DNA, the CDR3 is TGTGCCAGCAGCGTATTCCAGGCGAACACTGAAGCTTTCTTT. It is translated as CASSVFQANTEAFF.